A single sample gave rise to the 17 T cell receptor beta chains below, sequenced in a study of persistence of HIV-infected CD4 T cells. No antigen has been identified for these receptors. Overlapping HIV-1 Gag 15-mer peptides at 0.95 to 1 ug per peptide per mL were used. Responding CD4+ T cells were sorted by upregulation of both CD40 ligand and CD69. The libraries were made with immunoSEQ version 4 in survey mode. Sequenced by immunoSEQ multiplex PCR; TCRdb stores in-frame clones only, minus some. The sample contains about 32,000 clones, approximately 70% of which appear only once. The sample here was CD4+ T cells sorted from PBMCs after roughly 20-hour stimulation, taken from a patient who received antiretroviral therapy. The receptors originated from an adult man with HIV who was CMV-seropositive.

This clone was found a few times. This chain connects TRBV19 to TRBJ2-3; no firm D call. CDR1 is LNHDA, CDR2 SQIVND, per germline (reference sequence). The V end lost 7 bases, the J end lost 0 bases, and 14 bases lay between the germline ends. The CDR3 is 15 residues long. Here the CDR3 reads CASKRISQSTDTQYF. In DNA form, the CDR3 reads TGTGCCAGTAAAAGAATTAGCCAAAGCACAGATACGCAGTATTTT.

This chain connects TRBV6-5 to TRBJ2-2; TRBD1 is a possible D gene (6 bases). V was cut by 2 bases and J by 0 bases, with 7 bases left in between. The germline gives CDR1 MNHEY, CDR2 SVGAGI. The CDR3 has 15 amino acids. DNA for the CDR3: TGTGCCAGCAGTTACCCAGGGGCGAACACCGGGGAGCTGTTTTTT. Translating it yields CASSYPGANTGELFF.

The chain is built from TRBV18 and TRBJ1-2; TRBD1 is a possible D gene (6 bases). The V and J ends lost 1 base and 9 bases respectively, with 12 bases between them. The CDR3 extends over 13 amino acids. Germline CDR1 KGHSH, CDR2 LQKENI. CDR3: CASSPRTAQRYTF. The CDR3 DNA sequence: TGTGCCAGCTCACCACGGACAGCTCAACGCTACACCTTC.

The chain couples TRBV6-5 to TRBJ2-7, with a possible D match to TRBD1 (6 bases). In germline, CDR1 is MNHEY, CDR2 SVGAGI. CDR3 length: 12 residues. V was clipped by 8 bases and J by 4 bases, with 12 bases between them. The DNA for the CDR3 is TGTGCCAGCGGGTTCAGGGGATACGAGCAGTACTTC. It yields the protein CASGFRGYEQYF.

This sequence joins TRBV5-1 and TRBJ1-3; possible D gene TRBD1, 6 bases. The CDR3 extends over 15 amino acids. Between the trimmed V and J ends, which lost 2 bases and 2 bases, there was a span of 11 bases. Germline-derived CDR1 and CDR2 are SGHRS and YFSETQ. CDR3 sequence: CASSFGGQTGNTIYF. The CDR3 nucleotides are TGCGCCAGCAGCTTCGGGGGGCAAACTGGAAACACCATATATTTT.

This clone has only one observation. The chain joins TRBV9 to TRBJ2-3; D may match TRBD1 or TRBD2 (6 bases each). Germline-derived CDR1 and CDR2 are SGDLS and YYNGEE. This CDR3 spans 16 amino acids. Deletions cut 1 base from V and 1 base from J, with 13 bases between. The CDR3 is CASSVMGGSGTDTQYF. The CDR3 DNA is TGTGCCAGCAGCGTAATGGGGGGCAGTGGCACAGATACGCAGTATTTT.

In its sample, this clone was seen a few times. V usage is TRBV6-5 and J usage is TRBJ1-5; no definite D call. V lost 2 bases and J 5 bases, leaving 13 bases between the germline ends. Germline V gene sequence: CDR1 MNHEY, CDR2 SVGAGI. The CDR3 consists of 15 residues. The CDR3 region is CASSYTGHPDQPQHF. CDR3 bases: TGTGCCAGCAGTTACACTGGGCACCCAGATCAGCCCCAGCATTTT.

V and J are TRBV11-2 and TRBJ2-3, with TRBD2 matching over 8 bases. Germline trimming cut 4 bases from V and 0 bases from J; bases unmatched to any gene: 12. The germline V gene has CDR1 SGHAT and CDR2 FQNNGV. The CDR3 contains 18 residues. The CDR3, as DNA: TGTGCCAGCAGCTCAACCTTTAGCGGGGCCACTAGCACAGATACGCAGTATTTT. It codes for CASSSTFSGATSTDTQYF. Together with reference TRBV11-2 and TRBJ2-3, the CDR3 gives the full variable domain: EAGVAQSPRYKIIEKRQSVAFWCNPISGHATLYWYQQILGQGPKLLIQFQNNGVVDDSQLPKDRFSAERLKGVDSTLKIQPAKLEDSAVYLCASSSTFSGATSTDTQYFGPGTRLTVL.

This clone turned up a few times. Sequence at one end of the junction differs from germline and may be a read error. The chain recombines TRBV7-9 with TRBJ1-3; D is ambiguous. This CDR3 comprises 14 residues. Germline V CDR1 and CDR2: SEHNR, FQNEAQ (reference sequence). CDR3 DNA sequence: TGTGCCAGCAGCCTCGAATATTTAGGAAGCACCATATATTTT. Its protein product is CASSLEYLGSTIYF.

The V and J genes are TRBV28 and TRBJ1-5, with a tentative D call TRBD1 (5 bases). CDR1 is MDHEN and CDR2 is SYDVKM in the germline V gene. The V end was cut by 3 bases, the J end by 7 bases, with 10 bases between. The CDR3 totals 13 residues. The CDR3 coding sequence is TGTGCCAGCAGTTTGGGGGGATCGCAGCCCCAGCATTTT. Amino acids: CASSLGGSQPQHF.

This chain uses TRBV7-8 with TRBJ1-4; D is undetermined. The CDR3 has 16 amino acids. CDR1 and CDR2 from the germline V gene are SGHVS and FQNEAQ. The V end was cut by 5 bases, the J end by 0 bases, with 13 bases between. This chain's CDR3 is CASSKMGRPTNEKLFF. The CDR3 DNA reads TGTGCCAGCAGCAAGATGGGCAGGCCAACTAATGAAAAACTGTTTTTT.

This chain joins TRBV5-4 and TRBJ2-3, with D perhaps matching TRBD1 (6 bases). CDR1 and CDR2 from the germline V gene are SGHNT and YYREEE (reference sequence). The V end was cut by 0 bases, the J end by 2 bases, with 10 bases between. The CDR3 runs 15 residues. For the CDR3, the DNA is TGTGCCAGCAGCTTGGGGACAGCCGACACAGATACGCAGTATTTT. It is translated as CASSLGTADTDTQYF.

This chain links TRBV18 with TRBJ1-2; D not certain. V lost 6 bases and J lost 0, with 17 bases in between. This CDR3 is 16 amino acids long. Germline assignment: CDR1 KGHSH and CDR2 LQKENI. The CDR3 protein is CASSQGRPTTNYGYTF. The CDR3 nucleotides are TGTGCCAGCTCCCAAGGACGGCCTACGACTAACTATGGCTACACCTTC.

This chain joins TRBV20-1 and TRBJ1-2; TRBD1 agrees at 8 bases. CDR1 DFQATT and CDR2 SNEGSKA come from the germline V gene (reference sequence). Trimming took 6 bases from V and 6 from J; bases not matched to a gene: 27. The CDR3 totals 19 residues. The CDR3 DNA sequence: TGCAGTGCGAGTTTAAACAGGGGGTCGCCGAACAGCCCCCACGATGGCTACACCTTC. It is translated as CSASLNRGSPNSPHDGYTF.

This clone has just a few counts. The chain links TRBV7-2 to TRBJ1-3; D is uncertain. The CDR3 runs 15 residues. Trimming took 6 bases from V and 2 from J, leaving 14 bases between them. Germline assignment: CDR1 SGHTA and CDR2 FQGNSA. The CDR3 DNA is TGTGCCAGCAGTTCTTGGGTGGGCACTGGAAACACCATATATTTT. Its translation: CASSSWVGTGNTIYF.

This chain connects TRBV15 to TRBJ1-1; TRBD1 aligns across 8 bases. This CDR3 is built from 17 residues. CDR1 LNHNV and CDR2 YYDKDF come from the germline V gene (reference sequence). The J segment lost 1 base and the V segment lost 2 bases, leaving 9 bases of the junction unmatched. The CDR3 bases are TGTGCCACCAGCAGACCACAGGGGGGAGGGACGAACACTGAAGCTTTCTTT. It yields the protein CATSRPQGGGTNTEAFF. The full variable domain, completed using reference TRBV15 and TRBJ1-1, is DAMVIQNPRYQVTQFGKPVTLSCSQTLNHNVMYWYQQKSSQAPKLLFHYYDKDFNNEADTPDNFQSRRPNTSFCFLDIRSPGLGDTAMYLCATSRPQGGGTNTEAFFGQGTRLTVV.

V and J are TRBV12-3 or TRBV12-4 and TRBJ1-5; the D gene is possibly TRBD1 (5 bases). The CDR3 is made up of 13 amino acids. Trimming left V 2 bases short and J 7 bases short, with 9 bases between. The CDR3 loop reads CASSLRRAQPQHF. In nucleotides, the CDR3 is TGTGCCAGCAGTTTACGCAGGGCCCAGCCCCAGCATTTT.